Listed below are T cell receptor beta chains from one sample, sequenced in a study of technical replicates of blood from a few donors. Libraries were prepared by immunoSEQ multiplex PCR; TCRdb keeps only in-frame clonotypes and omits some of them. The sample includes tens of thousands of clones, 85% to 95% of them seen just once. Source material: PBMCs. The receptors originated from a human donor in good health. Some clones in this sample may be carry-over from other donors' samples. The CDR3 runs from the conserved cysteine through the conserved F or W. D genes are given only for firm matches. Clone size appears in some rows only: once, few, many, or a class for an expanded clone.

>NA|TRBV5-3|TRBJ2-2|NA
CARRPTLTGYTGELFF
TGTGCCAGAAGACCTACCCTTACAGGTTACACCGGGGAGCTGTTTTTT
>NA|TRBV4-3|TRBJ2-7|TRBD1
CASSSSTGGASYEQYF
TGCGCCAGCAGCTCGTCGACAGGGGGCGCATCCTACGAGCAGTACTTC
>NA|TRBV5-6|TRBJ2-5|TRBD1
CASRVGQTVQETQYF
TGTGCCAGCAGAGTGGGACAGACAGTCCAAGAGACCCAGTACTTC
>NA|TRBV4-1|TRBJ1-1|NA
CASSPQERMNTEAFF
TGCGCCAGCAGCCCACAGGAACGAATGAACACTGAAGCTTTCTTT
>NA|TRBV5-1|TRBJ2-1|NA
CASSLAAGDGQFF
TGCGCCAGCAGCTTGGCGGCAGGGGACGGGCAGTTCTTC
>once|TRBV15|TRBJ1-5|NA
CATSRGVNQPQHF
TGTGCCACCAGCAGGGGAGTGAATCAGCCCCAGCATTTT
>NA|TRBV9|TRBJ2-5|NA
CASSYTEETQYF
TGTGCCAGCAGCTACACAGAAGAGACCCAGTACTTC
>NA|TRBV7-2|TRBJ2-5|TRBD2
CASSSGGRWQETQYF
TGTGCCAGCAGCTCTGGCGGGAGGTGGCAAGAGACCCAGTACTTC
>NA|TRBV6-6|TRBJ1-1|NA
CASRRQSEAFF
TGTGCCAGCAGACGACAGTCTGAAGCTTTCTTT
>NA|TRBV15|TRBJ2-7|NA
CATSRDLPPSTGSSYEQYF
TGTGCCACCAGCAGAGACTTACCACCCTCGACTGGAAGCTCCTACGAGCAGTACTTC
>NA|TRBV19|TRBJ1-2|NA
CASSGQLGAAGYTF
TGTGCCAGTAGTGGCCAGTTGGGGGCGGCAGGCTACACCTTC
>NA|TRBV29-1|TRBJ2-3|TRBD1
CSAPGQGPDTQYF
TGCAGCGCGCCGGGACAGGGCCCAGATACGCAGTATTTT
>NA|TRBV7-8|TRBJ2-1|TRBD2
CASSLDSGRLNEQFF
TGTGCCAGCAGCTTAGATAGCGGGAGGCTCAATGAGCAGTTCTTC
>once|TRBV30|TRBJ2-1|TRBD2
CAWKRTSVYNEQFF
TGTGCCTGGAAGAGGACTAGCGTTTATAATGAGCAGTTCTTC
>NA|TRBV18|TRBJ2-1|NA
CASSTVNEQFF
TGTGCCAGCTCAACGGTCAATGAGCAGTTCTTC
>NA|TRBV7-2|TRBJ2-1|TRBD2
CASSSRPGTSGSYNEQFF
TGTGCCAGCAGCTCCCGGCCCGGGACTAGCGGAAGTTACAATGAGCAGTTCTTC
>few|TRBV21-1|TRBJ1-5|NA
CASSKTGPQPQHF
TGTGCCAGCAGCAAGACAGGGCCCCAGCCCCAGCATTTT
>NA|TRBV7-9|TRBJ2-5|NA
CASSFHSQETQYF
TGTGCCAGCAGCTTTCACAGTCAAGAGACCCAGTACTTC
>NA|TRBV28|TRBJ1-1|NA
CASSSSGTIEAFF
TGTGCCAGCAGCTCTTCGGGGACTATTGAAGCTTTCTTT
>NA|TRBV30|TRBJ1-2|NA
CAWSVVGGKGYGYTF
TGTGCCTGGAGTGTAGTAGGAGGAAAGGGCTATGGCTACACCTTC
>NA|TRBV19|TRBJ2-1|TRBD2
CASSPTSASSYNEQFF
TGTGCCAGTAGTCCAACTAGCGCGAGCTCCTACAATGAGCAGTTCTTC
>NA|TRBV11-3|TRBJ2-2|TRBD2
CASSPGGSGSTGELFF
TGTGCCAGCAGCCCCGGGGGTAGCGGGAGCACCGGGGAGCTGTTTTTT
>NA|TRBV5-1|TRBJ2-7|NA
CASSWISGGGYEQYF
TGCGCCAGCAGCTGGATTTCGGGGGGCGGCTACGAGCAGTACTTC
>once|TRBV29-1|TRBJ2-7|NA
CSVEDPNRSSYEQYF
TGCAGCGTTGAAGATCCTAACAGGTCGTCCTACGAGCAGTACTTC
>NA|TRBV7-9|TRBJ1-2|TRBD1
CASSLGQGYGYTF
TGTGCCAGCAGCTTAGGACAGGGGTATGGCTACACCTTC
>NA|TRBV4-1|TRBJ1-2|NA
CASSQEPGPRGSGYTF
TGCGCCAGCAGCCAAGAACCGGGACCCCGGGGGTCTGGCTACACCTTC
>NA|TRBV7-2|TRBJ2-7|NA
CASSGGADYEQYF
TGTGCCAGCAGCGGGGGGGCGGACTACGAGCAGTACTTC
>NA|TRBV14|TRBJ2-5|NA
CASSLLPGAKETQYF
TGTGCCAGCAGCCTCCTGCCGGGAGCAAAAGAGACCCAGTACTTC
>NA|TRBV4-3|TRBJ1-2|TRBD1
CASSQGYRGSYGYTF
TGCGCCAGCAGCCAAGGATACAGGGGTAGTTATGGCTACACCTTC
>NA|TRBV27|TRBJ2-2|NA
CASSLLGGTGELFF
TGTGCCAGCAGTTTATTAGGGGGCACCGGGGAGCTGTTTTTT
>NA|TRBV7-9|TRBJ1-2|NA
CASTSGGYGYTF
TGTGCCAGCACTTCCGGAGGCTATGGCTACACCTTC
>NA|TRBV18|TRBJ2-1|TRBD1
CASSPRDRASNEQFF
TGTGCCAGCTCACCAAGGGACAGGGCGTCAAATGAGCAGTTCTTC
>NA|TRBV10-3|TRBJ2-5|NA
CAISESSSGLARQETQYF
TGTGCCATCAGTGAGTCGAGCAGCGGGCTAGCGCGTCAAGAGACCCAGTACTTC
>NA|TRBV18|TRBJ1-2|TRBD1
CASSPGTDPLYGYTF
TGTGCCAGCTCACCCGGGACAGACCCGCTCTATGGCTACACCTTC
>once|TRBV7-6|TRBJ2-7|TRBD2
CASSPRVAGDYEQYF
TGTGCCAGCAGCCCCAGGGTGGCGGGAGACTACGAGCAGTACTTC
>NA|TRBV4-1|TRBJ2-7|TRBD2
CASSQGTSGVYEQYF
TGCGCCAGCAGCCAAGGGACCAGCGGGGTTTACGAGCAGTACTTC
>NA|TRBV18|TRBJ1-1|TRBD1
CASSLRPGTGDTEAFF
TGTGCCAGCTCACTACGTCCCGGGACAGGGGACACTGAAGCTTTCTTT
>NA|TRBV18|TRBJ1-2|NA
CASSPTSQGHYGYTF
TGTGCCAGCTCACCTACCTCCCAGGGTCACTATGGCTACACCTTC
>NA|TRBV19|TRBJ1-1|NA
CASSTRGNTEAFF
TGTGCCAGTAGTACCCGCGGGAACACTGAAGCTTTCTTT
>NA|TRBV4-2|TRBJ2-2|TRBD1
CASSRGTGETGELFF
TGTGCCAGCAGCCGCGGGACAGGGGAAACCGGGGAGCTGTTTTTT
>NA|TRBV27|TRBJ1-1|NA
CASSPMRTGGTEAFF
TGTGCCAGCAGCCCGATGAGAACGGGAGGCACTGAAGCTTTCTTT
>NA|TRBV27|TRBJ2-7|TRBD2
CASSLLATSVSYEQYF
TGTGCCAGCAGTTTATTGGCCACTAGCGTATCCTACGAGCAGTACTTC
>NA|TRBV29-1|TRBJ2-3|NA
CSERLTTDTQYF
TGCAGCGAGCGACTTACCACAGATACGCAGTATTTT
>NA|TRBV6-6|TRBJ1-1|TRBD1
CAASKRAGTENTEAFF
TGTGCCGCCAGCAAAAGGGCCGGGACAGAGAACACTGAAGCTTTCTTT
>NA|TRBV7-2|TRBJ2-1|TRBD1
CASSFRDRVPQFF
TGTGCCAGCAGCTTCCGGGACAGGGTCCCCCAGTTCTTC
>NA|TRBV5-8|TRBJ2-1|TRBD2
CASSLQRGSSYNEQFF
TGTGCCAGCAGCTTGCAGCGGGGGAGCTCCTACAATGAGCAGTTCTTC
>medium-sized|TRBV4-3|TRBJ2-1|TRBD1
CASSQGTGGGNEQFF
TGCGCCAGCAGCCAAGGGACAGGGGGCGGGAATGAGCAGTTCTTC
>NA|TRBV9|TRBJ2-3|NA
CASSVGIRESSTDTQYF
TGTGCCAGCAGCGTAGGGATCCGGGAATCTAGCACAGATACGCAGTATTTT
>few|TRBV4-2|TRBJ1-2|TRBD1
CASSRTGEANYGYTF
TGTGCCAGCAGCCGAACAGGGGAAGCTAACTATGGCTACACCTTC
>NA|TRBV23-1|TRBJ1-5|NA
CASSQITWTVPSNQPQHF
TGCGCCAGCAGTCAAATAACTTGGACAGTCCCTAGCAATCAGCCCCAGCATTTT
>NA|TRBV10-3|TRBJ1-2|NA
CAIGRSSTNYGYTF
TGTGCCATCGGTAGGAGCAGTACCAACTATGGCTACACCTTC
>NA|TRBV28|TRBJ1-3|NA
CASLGEGRNTIYF
TGTGCCAGCCTCGGGGAGGGCCGGAACACCATATATTTT
>NA|TRBV19|TRBJ1-5|NA
CASSVRGGAGNQPQHF
TGTGCCAGTAGTGTCCGAGGGGGGGCCGGCAATCAGCCCCAGCATTTT
>NA|TRBV5-6|TRBJ1-2|NA
CASSRLNYGYTF
TGTGCCAGCAGCCGACTTAACTATGGCTACACCTTC
>NA|TRBV6-5|TRBJ2-7|TRBD2
CASSYDWRGEQYF
TGTGCCAGCAGTTACGATTGGCGGGGGGAGCAGTACTTC